Sequencing of this T cell receptor (beta chain) was carried out in a study of early T cells in non-severe SARS-CoV-2 infection. Whole-study context: The chains were unpaired, and the sequenced material was bulk RNA from unsorted whole blood. Study-wide findings and caveats: CD4 and private specificities were missed by VDJdb matching, which favored anti-spike CD8 responses.

To note about this clonotype: Its specificity is not known.

As part of library construction, unique molecular identifiers were attached to individual cDNA molecules. One entry per CDR3 protein results from TCRdb running MiXCR on the 5' RACE reads. The sample lists roughly 120,000 distinct CDR3 sequences, roughly 12% occurring once. V lost 3 bases and J lost 3, with 14 bases in between. The CDR3 length is 15 residues. Germline CDR1 reads SGHAT; CDR2 reads FQNNGV. The chain combines TRBV11-2 with TRBJ1-2; no firm D call. The source of this sequence is an adult who was a healthcare worker with PCR-confirmed SARS-CoV-2 infection or an uninfected control (not recorded which). Sequenced material: whole blood, taken at baseline. For the CDR3, the DNA is TGTGCCAGCAGCTTTAGGTCTACTAATTACTATGGCTACACCTTC. Translation gives CASSFRSTNYYGYTF.